The 9 T cell receptor beta chains presented below share a single source sample, sequenced in a study of cytomegalovirus exposure and HLA in healthy donors. The PCR used 60 Vbeta and 13 Jbeta primers. Sequencing used immunoSEQ multiplex PCR; TCRdb keeps in-frame clones, though not all of them. The data contain more than 80,000 clones, around 79% of them seen just once; the ten biggest clones take up 5.5% to 6%. Material for sequencing was PBMCs. These receptors all come from a man between 18 and 35 years old in good health and CMV-seropositive.

This chain connects TRBV28 to TRBJ1-5, with a weak D call TRBD1 (6 bases). V was pared by 7 bases and J by 6 bases, with 13 bases between. The CDR3 is made up of 13 amino acids. Germline V gene sequence: CDR1 MDHEN, CDR2 SYDVKM. The CDR3 spells CASMGTRGQPQHF. CDR3 in DNA: TGTGCCAGCATGGGGACCAGGGGTCAGCCCCAGCATTTT.

The chain combines TRBV19 with TRBJ1-1, with 7 bases that match TRBD1. The CDR3 runs to 11 residues. V was pared by 9 bases and J by 8 bases, with 6 bases of the junction left unmatched. Germline V gene data show CDR1 as LNHDA and CDR2 as SQIVND (reference sequence). The CDR3 protein is CARARGQEAFF. The CDR3 DNA is TGTGCCAGAGCGAGGGGACAGGAAGCTTTCTTT.

This clone occurred once. The rearrangement joins TRBV7-6 to TRBJ2-6, with a weak D call TRBD2 (5 bases). Germline CDR1 reads SGHVS; CDR2 reads FNYEAQ. The CDR3 consists of 17 residues. V shed 5 bases and J shed 0 bases, with 14 bases lying between them. Here the CDR3 reads CASSHGLIHSGANVLTF. CDR3 bases: TGTGCCAGCAGCCACGGACTCATACACTCTGGGGCCAACGTCCTGACTTTC.

This chain connects TRBV25-1 to TRBJ1-1, with 7 bases matching TRBD1. CDR1 is MGHDK, CDR2 SYGVNS, per germline. CDR3 size: 15 residues. V gave up 7 bases and J gave up 1 base; unmatched junction bases: 9. The CDR3 sequence: CASTPATGWNTEAFF. The CDR3 DNA is TGTGCCAGCACCCCCGCGACAGGGTGGAACACTGAAGCTTTCTTT.

This clone has just a few counts. The genes are TRBV6-5 and TRBJ2-7, with D unclear. Trimming removed 0 bases from V and 3 bases from J, with 6 bases in between. Germline CDR1 MNHEY, CDR2 SVGAGI. The CDR3 has 13 amino acids. CDR3 coding DNA: TGTGCCAGCAGTTACTCCCGGGTCTACGAGCAGTACTTC. Its protein product is CASSYSRVYEQYF.

The chain recombines TRBV4-2 with TRBJ1-2; D is uncertain. Between the trimmed V and J ends, which lost 6 bases and 8 bases, there was a span of 16 bases. CDR1 and CDR2 from the germline V gene are LGHNA and YNFKEQ. The CDR3 covers 13 residues. Written as DNA, the CDR3 is TGTGCCAGCAGACAAACCGGGATGGGAGGCTACACCTTC. This encodes CASRQTGMGGYTF.

The chain couples TRBV25-1 to TRBJ1-2, with 7 positions matching TRBD1. This CDR3 comprises 11 residues. V gave up 9 bases and J gave up 4 bases; unmatched junction bases: 2. Germline CDR1 reads MGHDK; CDR2 reads SYGVNS. In DNA, the CDR3 is TGTGCCAGTAAGGGGGCCTATGGCTACACCTTC. It translates to CASKGAYGYTF.

This clone has a handful of counts. The gene calls are TRBV4-1 and TRBJ2-5, with D perhaps matching TRBD1 (6 bases). Between the trimmed V and J ends, which lost 4 bases and 4 bases, there was a span of 13 bases. Germline assignment: CDR1 MGHRA and CDR2 YSYEKL. The CDR3 is 14 amino acids. CDR3 sequence reads: CASSLQGSGETQYF. CDR3 DNA sequence: TGCGCCAGCAGCCTCCAGGGGTCAGGAGAGACCCAGTACTTC.

This clone has only a few counts. V and J are TRBV11-2 and TRBJ2-1; D is unclear. The CDR3 has 14 amino acids. The V gene lost 4 bases and the J gene lost 2 bases, with 9 bases spanning the gap. Looked up from germline, CDR1 is SGHAT and CDR2 is FQNNGV. This chain's CDR3 is CASSSEETYNEQFF. The CDR3 region has the DNA TGTGCCAGCAGCTCAGAGGAGACCTACAATGAGCAGTTCTTC.